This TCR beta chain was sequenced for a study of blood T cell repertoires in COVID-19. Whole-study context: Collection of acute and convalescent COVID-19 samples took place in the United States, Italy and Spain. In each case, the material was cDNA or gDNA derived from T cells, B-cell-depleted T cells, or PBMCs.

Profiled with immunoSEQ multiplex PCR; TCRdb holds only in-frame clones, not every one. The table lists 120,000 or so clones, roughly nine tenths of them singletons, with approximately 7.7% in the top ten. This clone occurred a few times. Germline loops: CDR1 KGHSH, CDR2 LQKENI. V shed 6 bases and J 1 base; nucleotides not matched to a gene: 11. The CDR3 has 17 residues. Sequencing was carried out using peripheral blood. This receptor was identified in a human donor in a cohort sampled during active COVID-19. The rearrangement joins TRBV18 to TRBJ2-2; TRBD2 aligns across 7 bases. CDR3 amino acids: CASSPDRGLVNTGELFF. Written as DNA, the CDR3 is TGTGCCAGCTCCCCCGATCGAGGACTAGTGAACACCGGGGAGCTGTTTTTT.